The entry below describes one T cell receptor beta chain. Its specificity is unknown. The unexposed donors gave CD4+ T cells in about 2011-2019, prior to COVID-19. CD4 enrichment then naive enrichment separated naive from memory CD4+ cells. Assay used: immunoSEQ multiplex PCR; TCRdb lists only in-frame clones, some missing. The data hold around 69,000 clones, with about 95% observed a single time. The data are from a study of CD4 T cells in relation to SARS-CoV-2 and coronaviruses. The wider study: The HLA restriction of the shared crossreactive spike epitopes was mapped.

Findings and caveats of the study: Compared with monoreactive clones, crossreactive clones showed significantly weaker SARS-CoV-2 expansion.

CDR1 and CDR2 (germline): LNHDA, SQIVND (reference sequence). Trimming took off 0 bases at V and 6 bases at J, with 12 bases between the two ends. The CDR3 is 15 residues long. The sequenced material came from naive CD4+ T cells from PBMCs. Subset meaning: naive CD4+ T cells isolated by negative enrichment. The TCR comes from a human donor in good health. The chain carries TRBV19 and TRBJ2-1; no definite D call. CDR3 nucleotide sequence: TGTGCCAGTAGTATAGATCGGTCGGGCGGCAATGAGCAGTTCTTC. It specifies CASSIDRSGGNEQFF.